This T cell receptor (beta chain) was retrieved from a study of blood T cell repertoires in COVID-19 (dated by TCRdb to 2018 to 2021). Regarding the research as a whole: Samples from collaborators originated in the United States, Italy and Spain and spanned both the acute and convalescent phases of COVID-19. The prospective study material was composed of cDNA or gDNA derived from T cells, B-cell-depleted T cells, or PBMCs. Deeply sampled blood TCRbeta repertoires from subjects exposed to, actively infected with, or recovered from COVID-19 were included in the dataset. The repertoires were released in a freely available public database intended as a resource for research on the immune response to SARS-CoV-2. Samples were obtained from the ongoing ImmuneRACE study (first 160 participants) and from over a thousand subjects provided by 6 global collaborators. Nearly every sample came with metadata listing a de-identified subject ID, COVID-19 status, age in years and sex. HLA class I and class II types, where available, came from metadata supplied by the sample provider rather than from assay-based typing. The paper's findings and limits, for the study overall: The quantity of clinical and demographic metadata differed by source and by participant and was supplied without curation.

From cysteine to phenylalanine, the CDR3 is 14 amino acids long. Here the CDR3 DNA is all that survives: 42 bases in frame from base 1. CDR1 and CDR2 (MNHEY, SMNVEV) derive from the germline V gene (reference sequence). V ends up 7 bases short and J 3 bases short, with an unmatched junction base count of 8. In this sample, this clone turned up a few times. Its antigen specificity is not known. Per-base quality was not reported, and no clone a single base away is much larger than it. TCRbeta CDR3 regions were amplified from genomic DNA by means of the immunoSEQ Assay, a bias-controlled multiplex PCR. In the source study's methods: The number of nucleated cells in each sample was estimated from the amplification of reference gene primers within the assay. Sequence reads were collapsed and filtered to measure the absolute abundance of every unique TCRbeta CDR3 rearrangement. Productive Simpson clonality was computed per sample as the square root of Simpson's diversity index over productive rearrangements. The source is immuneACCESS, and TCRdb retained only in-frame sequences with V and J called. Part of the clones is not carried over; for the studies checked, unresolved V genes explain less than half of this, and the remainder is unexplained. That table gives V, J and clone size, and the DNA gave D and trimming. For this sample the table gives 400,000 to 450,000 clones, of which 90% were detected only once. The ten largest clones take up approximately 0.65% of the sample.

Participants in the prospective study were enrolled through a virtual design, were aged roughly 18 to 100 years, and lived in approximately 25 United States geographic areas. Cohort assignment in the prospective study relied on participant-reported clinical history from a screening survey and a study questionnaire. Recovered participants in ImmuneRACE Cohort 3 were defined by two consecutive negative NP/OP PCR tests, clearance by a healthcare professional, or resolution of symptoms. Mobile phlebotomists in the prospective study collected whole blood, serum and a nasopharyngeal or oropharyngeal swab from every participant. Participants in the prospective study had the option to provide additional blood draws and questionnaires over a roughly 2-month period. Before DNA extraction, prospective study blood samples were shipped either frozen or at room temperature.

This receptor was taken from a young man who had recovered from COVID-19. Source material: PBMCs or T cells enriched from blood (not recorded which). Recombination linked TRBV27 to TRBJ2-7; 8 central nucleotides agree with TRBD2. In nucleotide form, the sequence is TGTGCCAGCATGGAGGCGGGAGGAGGCTACGAGCAGTACTTC. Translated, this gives CASMEAGGGYEQYF.